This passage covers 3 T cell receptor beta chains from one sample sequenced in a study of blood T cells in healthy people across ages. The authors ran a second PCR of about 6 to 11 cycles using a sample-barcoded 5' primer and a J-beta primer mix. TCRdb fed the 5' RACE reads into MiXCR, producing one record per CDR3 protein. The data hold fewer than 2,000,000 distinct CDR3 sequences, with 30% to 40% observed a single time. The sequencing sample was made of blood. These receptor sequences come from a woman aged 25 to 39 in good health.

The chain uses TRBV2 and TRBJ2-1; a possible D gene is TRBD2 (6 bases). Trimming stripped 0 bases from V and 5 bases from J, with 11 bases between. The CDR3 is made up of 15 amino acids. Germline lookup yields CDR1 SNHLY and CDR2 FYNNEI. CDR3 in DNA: TGTGCCAGCAGTGAAGCTACCGGGAGCAACAATGAGCAGTTCTTC. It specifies CASSEATGSNNEQFF.

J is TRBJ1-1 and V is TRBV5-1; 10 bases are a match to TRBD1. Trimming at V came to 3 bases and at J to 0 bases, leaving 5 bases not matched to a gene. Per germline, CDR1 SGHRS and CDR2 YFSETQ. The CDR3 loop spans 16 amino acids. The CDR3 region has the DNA TGCGCCAGCAGCTGGGGGGACAGGGGATTGAACACTGAAGCTTTCTTT. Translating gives CASSWGDRGLNTEAFF. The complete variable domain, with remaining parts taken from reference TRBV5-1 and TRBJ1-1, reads KAGVTQTPRYLIKTRGQQVTLSCSPISGHRSVSWYQQTPGQGLQFLFEYFSETQRNKGNFPGRFSGRQFSNSRSEMNVSTLELGDSALYLCASSWGDRGLNTEAFFGQGTRLTVV.

The CDR3 protein is CATSLIGATNEKLFF. The CDR3 region has the DNA TGTGCCACCAGCCTCATAGGGGCAACTAATGAAAAACTGTTTTTT. V gene TRBV15 combines with J gene TRBJ1-4; D might be TRBD1 (5 bases). The CDR3 consists of 15 residues. Germline values: CDR1 LNHNV, CDR2 YYDKDF (reference sequence). V lost 5 bases and J lost 0, with 10 bases in between.